This entry is about one T cell receptor beta chain. Its target is not known. Per the germline V gene, CDR1 is SGHRS and CDR2 is YFSETQ. This CDR3 is 15 amino acids long. Trimming left V 3 bases short and J 2 bases short, with 15 bases between. This entry belongs to a study of OX40 agonist ivuxolimab in advanced cancers. Across the study: Hepatocellular carcinoma, melanoma, renal cell or head and neck cancer affected the dose-escalation patients. The mean age was about 61 years, ranging from roughly 23 to 80, with about 87% of participants male.

Whole-study results and caveats: With doses of 0.1 to 3.0 mg/kg, CD4+ and CD8+ blood T cells had undergone clonal expansion by week 6. Among the lowest levels of clonal expansion were found in partial responders at 0.1-3.0 mg/kg.

The method was immunoSEQ multiplex PCR; TCRdb's version includes in-frame clones alone and lacks a portion of them. Among around 140,000 clones listed, around 93% were seen once. The TCR was taken from an adult with an advanced solid tumor such as melanoma, head and neck, liver or kidney cancer. The J gene is TRBJ2-7, the V gene TRBV5-1; D may be TRBD1 or TRBD2 (5 bases each). This sample comprised CD4+ or CD8+ T cells sorted from blood, obtained in a trial of the OX40 agonist ivuxolimab. CDR3 region: CASSWGGGRTYEQYF. DNA of the CDR3: TGCGCCAGCAGCTGGGGTGGGGGACGGACCTACGAGCAGTACTTC.